This T cell receptor (beta chain) was captured by sequencing in a study of T cells after yellow fever vaccination. TCRdb called the 5' RACE reads again in MiXCR, with one record for every CDR3 protein. Seen here are roughly 120,000 distinct CDR3 sequences, 7.2% observed once, and the top ten hold approximately 2.7%. The CDR3 is 17 amino acids. CDR1 is SGHVT and CDR2 is SQSDAQ in the germline V gene. J gave up 4 bases and V 11 bases, and 21 bases lay outside the gene matches. The clonotype comes from a man aged 18-30 years who received the YFV17D yellow fever vaccine. Here the sequenced sample was CD4+ T cells sorted from PBMCs, taken approximately 40 days after the first yellow fever vaccination. V gene TRBV7-4 combines with J gene TRBJ2-5, with TRBD2 matching 8 bases. CDR3 sequence reads: CACCLDGGGSHRETQYF. The CDR3 coding sequence is TGTGCCTGCTGCTTAGATGGCGGGGGGTCCCATAGAGAGACCCAGTACTTC.